This T cell receptor beta chain comes out of a study of PD-1 blockade in classical Hodgkin lymphoma. Study outcomes and limitations: Newly diagnosed patients were reported to exhibit reduced baseline TCR diversity relative to healthy donors. Patients who initiated nivolumab within 1 year of ASCT were excluded.

Every patient was affected by relapse after autologous stem cell transplantation, while exposure to brentuximab vedotin was not uniform. Magnetic negative selection of thawed PBMCs was the method by which CD4+ T cells were purified. Relapsed/refractory classical Hodgkin lymphoma patients had complete, partial or progressive responses. Points on this clone: What it recognizes is unknown.

This CDR3 has 15 residues. J was trimmed by 6 bases and V by 4 bases; bases with no gene match: 7. CDR1 and CDR2 (germline): KGHSH, LQKENI. Some clones are missing from TCRdb's copy, which holds only in-frame ones; the method was immunoSEQ multiplex PCR. The data hold 9,500 to 15,000 clones, with more than 65% observed a single time. The J gene is TRBJ2-1, the V gene TRBV18; 9 bases map to TRBD1. The sample in question was CD4+ T cells from blood, obtained at baseline. This receptor was identified in a human donor with classical Hodgkin lymphoma. For the CDR3, the DNA is TGTGCCAGCTCACGTGACAGGGGGTCGGGCAATGAGCAGTTCTTC. Amino acids: CASSRDRGSGNEQFF.